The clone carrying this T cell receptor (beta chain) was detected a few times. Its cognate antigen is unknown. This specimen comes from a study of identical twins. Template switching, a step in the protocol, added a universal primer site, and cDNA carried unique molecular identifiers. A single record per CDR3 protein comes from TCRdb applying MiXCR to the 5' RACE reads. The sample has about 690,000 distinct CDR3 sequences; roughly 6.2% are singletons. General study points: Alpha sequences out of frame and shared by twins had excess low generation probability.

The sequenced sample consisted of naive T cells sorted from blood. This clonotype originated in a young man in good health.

CDR3 in amino acids: CASSLGYRGAHNEQFF. The CDR3 DNA sequence: TGCGCCAGCAGCTTGGGATACAGGGGTGCCCACAATGAGCAGTTCTTC. The chain joins TRBV5-1 to TRBJ2-1; TRBD1 agrees at 7 bases. CDR1 SGHRS and CDR2 YFSETQ come from the germline V gene. The length of the CDR3 is 16 residues. V lost 0 bases and J lost 5; bases outside the gene matches: 8.